This T cell receptor beta chain is drawn from a study of T cell repertoires in cytomegalovirus infection (dated by TCRdb to about 2019). Study-wide context: Peptide stimulations targeted recently identified HLA-C-restricted CMV epitopes, whose presentation resists viral immunomodulation, together with well-studied HLA-B-restricted epitopes. Because public TCR beta signatures pointed to carriage of CMV infection together with the matching HLA type, the HLA type of each donor mattered for the analysis.

CDR3 length: 16 amino acids, cysteine to phenylalanine. This entry keeps only the CDR3 DNA: 48 bases, framed from base 1. Taken from the germline V gene (reference sequence), the CDR1 and CDR2 loops are DFQATT and SNEGSKA. V loses 0 bases of germline sequence and J loses 7 bases, and the interval between the two ends is 19 bases. Explained via the paper, the treatment or condition label denotes: in vitro stimulation with specific CMV peptide epitopes to enrich CMV-specific T cells. Sequenced on an Illumina HiSeq 1500. TCRdb applied fastp at Q25 and MiXCR to the public reads, then kept only in-frame beta chains. Entries that share a CDR3 protein sequence are merged under the most common genes and DNA. This sample gives 650,000 to 900,000 distinct CDR3 sequences in total; 29% of them show up just once. The ten largest clones capture about 12% of the sample. This clonotype was counted only a few times. This clone's antigen is unknown. There are no base qualities to consult, and no much larger clone falls within one base.

Study-wide findings and limitations: The ex vivo response was dominated by HLA-C-restricted CMV-specific TCR beta clonotypes, and the single most frequent clonotype in two of eight donors was supplied by these HLA-C-restricted clonotypes. In both this cohort and an independent cohort of several hundred donors, the cumulative frequency of public TCR beta family members distinguished carriers of CMV infection plus the relevant HLA type.

This TCR was sampled from a human donor in good health (CMV status not recorded). Some clones in this sample may be carry-over from other donors' samples. The chain couples TRBV20-1 to TRBJ2-1; the D element might be TRBD1 or TRBD2, as each aligns at 5 bases. The sample was cultured CD8+ T cells from PBMCs, taken from culture after CMV antigen stimulation. CDR3 loop: CSARDPPRGKKNEQFF. The DNA sequence is TGCAGTGCTAGAGATCCCCCCCGGGGCAAGAAGAATGAGCAGTTCTTC.